Shown below are 5 T cell receptor beta chains from a single sample sequenced in a study of blood T cell repertoires in COVID-19. Sequencing used immunoSEQ multiplex PCR; TCRdb keeps in-frame clones, though not all of them. The table shows approximately 230,000 clones, with about nine tenths occurring only once. The specimen sequenced was PBMCs or T cells enriched from blood (not recorded which). The receptors come from a middle-aged man who had recovered from COVID-19.

This clone was observed a few times. The chain recombines TRBV30 with TRBJ2-7, with a possible D match to TRBD2 (6 bases). In germline, CDR1 is GTSNPN, CDR2 SVGIG (reference sequence). Trimming stripped 1 base from V and 3 bases from J, with 7 bases between. The CDR3 runs 12 residues. CDR3 in DNA: TGTGCCTGGAGTGGACTAGGCTACGAGCAGTACTTC. Amino acid sequence: CAWSGLGYEQYF. The full variable domain, with the rest looked up from reference TRBV30 and TRBJ2-7, is SQTIHQWPATLVQPVGSPLSLECTVEGTSNPNLYWYRQAAGRGLQLLFYSVGIGQISSEVPQNLSASRPQDRQFILSSKKLLLSDSGFYLCAWSGLGYEQYFGPGTRLTVT.

The CDR3 DNA follows: TGTGCCTGGAATGTGGGCGCGGGTGGAAACACCATATATTTT. Amino acid sequence: CAWNVGAGGNTIYF. The genes are TRBV30 and TRBJ1-3; D is unresolved. The CDR3 totals 14 residues. With 4 bases removed from V and 3 bases from J, the gap between germline ends came to 13 bases. Germline V lookup: CDR1 GTSNPN, CDR2 SVGIG (reference sequence).

V usage is TRBV11-2 and J usage is TRBJ1-1; no clear D gene. The CDR3 length is 12 residues. CDR1 and CDR2 (germline): SGHAT, FQNNGV. V dropped 0 bases and J dropped 5 bases, with 4 bases sitting between them. CDR3 region: CASSLETTEAFF. In DNA form, the CDR3 reads TGTGCCAGCAGCTTAGAAACAACTGAAGCTTTCTTT.

This rearrangement joins TRBV3-1 (or the pseudogene TRBV3-2) to TRBJ2-5; TRBD2 is a possible D gene (6 bases). Germline CDR1 LGHDT, CDR2 YNNKEL (reference sequence). The CDR3 contains 14 residues. Trimming shortened V by 4 bases and J by 0 bases, and 9 bases separated the two germline ends. The CDR3: CASSPRGNQETQYF. CDR3 sequence (DNA): TGTGCCAGCAGCCCCCGGGGGAACCAAGAGACCCAGTACTTC.

J is TRBJ1-6 and V is TRBV19; 10 bases agree with TRBD1. CDR3 length: 14 amino acids. V dropped 3 bases and J dropped 7; count of bases not matched to a gene: 0. Germline V gene lookup returns CDR1 LNHDA and CDR2 SQIVND (reference sequence). CDR3 in amino acids: CASSMDRGNSPLHF. The CDR3 DNA is TGTGCCAGTAGTATGGACAGGGGGAATTCACCCCTCCACTTT.